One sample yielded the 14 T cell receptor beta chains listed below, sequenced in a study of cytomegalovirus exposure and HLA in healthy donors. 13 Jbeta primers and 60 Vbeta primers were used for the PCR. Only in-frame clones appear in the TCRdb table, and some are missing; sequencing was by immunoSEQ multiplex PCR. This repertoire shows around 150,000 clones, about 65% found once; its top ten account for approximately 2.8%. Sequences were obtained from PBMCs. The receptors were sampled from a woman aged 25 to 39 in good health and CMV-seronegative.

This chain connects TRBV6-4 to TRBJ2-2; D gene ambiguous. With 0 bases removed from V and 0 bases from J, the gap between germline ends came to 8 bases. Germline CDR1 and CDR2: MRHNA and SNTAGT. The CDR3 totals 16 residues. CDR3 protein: CASSDSRLSNTGELFF. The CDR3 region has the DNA TGTGCCAGCAGTGACTCGAGACTTTCGAACACCGGGGAGCTGTTTTTT.

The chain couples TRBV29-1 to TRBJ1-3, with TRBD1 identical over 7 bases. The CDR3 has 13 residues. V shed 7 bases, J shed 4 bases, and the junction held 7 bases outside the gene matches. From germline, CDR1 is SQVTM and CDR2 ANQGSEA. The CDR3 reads CSALGQLGNTIYF. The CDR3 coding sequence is TGCAGCGCACTGGGACAGCTGGGAAACACCATATATTTT.

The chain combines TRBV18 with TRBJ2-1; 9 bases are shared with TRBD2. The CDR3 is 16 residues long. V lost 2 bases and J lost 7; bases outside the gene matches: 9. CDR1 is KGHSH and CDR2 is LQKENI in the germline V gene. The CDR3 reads CASSPGTSLSWNEQFF. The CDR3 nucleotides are TGTGCCAGCTCACCAGGGACTAGCCTGTCATGGAATGAGCAGTTCTTC.

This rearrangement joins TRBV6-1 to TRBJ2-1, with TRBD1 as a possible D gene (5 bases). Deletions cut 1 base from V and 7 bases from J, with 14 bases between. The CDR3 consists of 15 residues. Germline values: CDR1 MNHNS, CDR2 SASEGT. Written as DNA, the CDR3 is TGTGCCAGCAGTGAAGTTATGGGGCGCGGAAATGAGCAGTTCTTC. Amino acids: CASSEVMGRGNEQFF.

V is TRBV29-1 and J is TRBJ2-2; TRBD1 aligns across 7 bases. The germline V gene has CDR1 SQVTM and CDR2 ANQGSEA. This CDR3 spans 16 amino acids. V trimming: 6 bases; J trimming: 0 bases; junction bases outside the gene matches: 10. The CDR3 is CSVAPGQIANTGELFF. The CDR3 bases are TGCAGCGTAGCTCCGGGACAGATAGCGAACACCGGGGAGCTGTTTTTT.

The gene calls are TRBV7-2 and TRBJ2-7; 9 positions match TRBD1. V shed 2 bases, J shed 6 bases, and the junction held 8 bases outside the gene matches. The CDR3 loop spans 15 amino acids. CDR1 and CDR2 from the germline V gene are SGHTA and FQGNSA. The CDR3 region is CASSLTGTGSAEQYF. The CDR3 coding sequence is TGTGCCAGCAGCTTAACCGGGACAGGGAGTGCCGAGCAGTACTTC.

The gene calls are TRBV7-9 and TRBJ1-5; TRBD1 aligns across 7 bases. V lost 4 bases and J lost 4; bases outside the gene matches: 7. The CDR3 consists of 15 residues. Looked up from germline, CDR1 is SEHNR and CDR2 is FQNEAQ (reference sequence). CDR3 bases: TGTGCCAGCAGCTGGGGGACAGAACCTAATCAGCCCCAGCATTTT. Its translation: CASSWGTEPNQPQHF.

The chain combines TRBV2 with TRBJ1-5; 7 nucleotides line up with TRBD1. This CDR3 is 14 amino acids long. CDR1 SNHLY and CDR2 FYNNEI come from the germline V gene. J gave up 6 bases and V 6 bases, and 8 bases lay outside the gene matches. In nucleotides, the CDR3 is TGTGCCAGCAGCGAGACAGGGTCGTTTCAGCCCCAGCATTTT. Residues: CASSETGSFQPQHF.

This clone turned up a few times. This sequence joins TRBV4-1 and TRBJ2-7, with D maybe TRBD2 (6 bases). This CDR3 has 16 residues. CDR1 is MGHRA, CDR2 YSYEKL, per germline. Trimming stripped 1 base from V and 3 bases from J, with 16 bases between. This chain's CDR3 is CASSQGGGAGHYEQYF. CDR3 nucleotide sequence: TGCGCCAGCAGCCAAGGGGGTGGAGCGGGTCACTACGAGCAGTACTTC.

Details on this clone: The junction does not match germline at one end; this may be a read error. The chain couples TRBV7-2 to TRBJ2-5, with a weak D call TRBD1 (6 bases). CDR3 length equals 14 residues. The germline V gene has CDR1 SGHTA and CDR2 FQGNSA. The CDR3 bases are TGTGCCAGCACCTTACACAGGGCTTCGGAGACCCAGTACTTC. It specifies CASTLHRASETQYF.

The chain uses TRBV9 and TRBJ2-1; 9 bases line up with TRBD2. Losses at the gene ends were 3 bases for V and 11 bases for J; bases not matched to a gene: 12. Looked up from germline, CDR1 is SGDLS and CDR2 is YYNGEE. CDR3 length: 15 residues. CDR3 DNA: TGTGCCAGCAGCGGGGGGGGACTAGCAGCCACCCAGCAGTTCTTC. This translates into CASSGGGLAATQQFF.

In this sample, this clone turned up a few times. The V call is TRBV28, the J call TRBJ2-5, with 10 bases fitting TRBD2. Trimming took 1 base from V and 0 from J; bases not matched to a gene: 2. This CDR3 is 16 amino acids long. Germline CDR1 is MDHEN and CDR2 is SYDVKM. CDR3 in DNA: TGTGCCAGCAGTTTATTTAGCGGGAGGCACCAAGAGACCCAGTACTTC. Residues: CASSLFSGRHQETQYF. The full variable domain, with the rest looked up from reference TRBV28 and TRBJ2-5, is DVKVTQSSRYLVKRTGEKVFLECVQDMDHENMFWYRQDPGLGLRLIYFSYDVKMKEKGDIPEGYSVSREKKERFSLILESASTNQTSMYLCASSLFSGRHQETQYFGPGTRLLVL.

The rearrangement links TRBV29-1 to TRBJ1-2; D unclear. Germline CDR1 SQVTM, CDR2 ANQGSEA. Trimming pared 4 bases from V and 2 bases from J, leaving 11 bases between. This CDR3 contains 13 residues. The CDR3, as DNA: TGCAGCGTTGTTAGCGGACGCAACTATGGCTACACCTTC. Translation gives CSVVSGRNYGYTF.

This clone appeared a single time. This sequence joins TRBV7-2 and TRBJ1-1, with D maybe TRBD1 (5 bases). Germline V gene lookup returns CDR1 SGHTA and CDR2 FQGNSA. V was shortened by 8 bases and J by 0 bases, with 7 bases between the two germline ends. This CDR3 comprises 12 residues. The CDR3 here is CASGGMNTEAFF. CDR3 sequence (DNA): TGTGCCAGCGGGGGGATGAACACTGAAGCTTTCTTT.